This T cell receptor (beta chain) was recovered during a study of T cell responses to AZD1222 COVID-19 vaccine. Profiling relied on immunoSEQ multiplex PCR, and the TCRdb table lists in-frame clones only, not all of them. Of approximately 130,000 clones in the sample, about 89% were seen once. Trimming shortened V by 2 bases and J by 2 bases, and 11 bases separated the two germline ends. The CDR3 sequence is 15 residues long. Germline CDR1 and CDR2: SGDLS and YYNGEE. The receptor was derived from an adult who received the AZD1222 COVID-19 vaccine. The gene calls are TRBV9 and TRBJ1-5; D gene ambiguous. Sequences were derived from peripheral blood, sampled 28 days after the second AZD1222 dose. CDR3 bases: TGTGCCAGCAGCGTCTTCAGCGATGGCAATCAGCCCCAGCATTTT. Its translation: CASSVFSDGNQPQHF.